This T cell receptor beta chain was captured in a study of T cell repertoires and HLA-DP antigens. Overall study context: Alloreactive CD4+ T cells targeted HLA-DP on transduced HeLa.

Note on this clone: Its antigen is not known.

Clones were sequenced by immunoSEQ multiplex PCR, and TCRdb holds only the in-frame ones, with some missing. This sample yields more than 90,000 clones, of which 85% to 95% are seen a single time; approximately 0.29% belongs to the top ten. V was pared by 5 bases and J by 7 bases, with 1 base of the junction left unmatched. Germline values: CDR1 SGHVS, CDR2 FNYEAQ. The length of the CDR3 is 12 residues. The receptor was isolated from a woman in her late teens or twenties in good health and CMV-seronegative. The rearrangement joins TRBV7-6 to TRBJ2-1, with 8 bases that match TRBD1. Sequencing was performed on CD4+ T cells from PBMCs. CDR3 sequence (DNA): TGTGCCAGCAGCCGGACAGGGAATGAGCAGTTCTTC. Translated: CASSRTGNEQFF.